The sequence of this T cell receptor (beta chain) was determined in a study of human T cells and chemical hapten exposure (TCRdb year 2021). Turning to the overall study: For sensitization, 2% DPC in acetone was applied to a roughly 2 cm by roughly 2 cm area of upper inner arm skin. Patients additionally received weekly therapeutic DPC doses to the scalp throughout the roughly 25-week study period. Patch tests used Finn chambers with 0.01% DPC on the upper back, scored after 6 days by International Contact Dermatitis Research Group standards. Alopecia areata with under or over 50% scalp involvement, alopecia totalis and alopecia universalis were represented in the patient cohort, which was mostly female. The libraries were sequenced as a pool, and the TCR yield per sample differed mostly because of small variations in library volumes within the pool. In alopecia patients, the study followed how the peripheral blood TCR repertoire changed in vivo over primary and secondary sensitization to diphenylcyclopropenone (DPC), a hapten. Blood samples were taken from patients before sensitization (week 0) and then at 2, 6 and about 24 weeks after DPC sensitization. Approximately 28 alopecia patients provided blood for TCR sequencing at one to four time points (pre-sensitization, 2, 6 and 24 weeks). What the research found in general, with its limitations: Patch test score correlated positively with the number of PT1 expanded TCRs, reaching significance at thresholds 8, 16 and 32 but not at 4. Because all patients had alopecia, a presumed autoimmune disease, the immune response of the patients might differ from that of healthy individuals. Compared with pre-sensitization or healthy control sets, expanded TCRs formed significantly more large CDR3 similarity clusters, which is consistent with antigen-driven responses. After repeated subsampling, changes were observed in the strength of the expansion versus patch-test correlation and in the threshold at which the correlation became significant. No change with DPC sensitization was found in the number of TCRs above 1 in 1000 frequency, and no evidence of global repertoire structure alterations was found.

Receptors were amplified or captured by RACE. TCRdb shows the sequencer as NextSeq 500. During library preparation, unique molecular identifiers were attached to individual cDNA molecules so that TCRs could be counted quantitatively and reproducibly. Both TCR alpha and TCR beta chains were sequenced from each blood RNA sample. Processing in the source paper ran as follows. The median number of TCRs per sample was 95,638, ranging from roughly 23,224 to 690,600. V, J and CDR3 annotation of the TCR reads was carried out using the Decombinator software suite. For the PS versus PT1 abundance plots, all samples were subsampled to the same number of TCRs (28,000). Expanded TCRs were defined as absent before sensitization and observed at least eight times at the 2-week time point. TCRdb reprocessing: public reads trimmed at Q25 with fastp, clones called with MiXCR, in-frame beta chains kept. Here each entry gathers all rows of one CDR3 protein and keeps the most common genes and DNA. The V and J calls, along with clone size, are taken from TCRdb and not from the paper's own processing. The sample includes roughly 100,000 distinct CDR3 sequences, with less than 45% observed a single time. The top ten clonotypes cover around 2.8% of the sample.

Taken from the germline V gene (reference sequence), the CDR1 and CDR2 loops are GTSNPN and SVGIG. The CDR3 holds 11 amino acids from the cysteine to the phenylalanine. The retained sequence is limited to the CDR3, 33 bases, with the frame set at the first base. At the junction V is shortened by 6 bases and J by 7 bases, with 12 bases in between. Taken with the paper, the label for time point translates to: patch test 3, about 24 weeks after DPC sensitization. The meaning of the sample's treatment or condition label: therapeutic diphenylcyclopropenone sensitization with weekly scalp DPC. At each patch-test visit, blood was drawn before the patch test was applied. To be eligible, patients had to be aged 18 to 70, diagnosed with alopecia and judged suitable for DPC therapy, while pregnant patients were excluded. Unfractionated whole blood was collected in Tempus Blood RNA tubes, and total RNA was extracted from that blood.

Worth noting for this clonotype: No cognate antigen has been identified for it. Base-call qualities are not available, and no considerably larger clone is one nucleotide away.

Sequenced here: whole blood, sampled in connection with sensitization to the hapten diphenylcyclopropenone (DPC). The chain couples TRBV30 to TRBJ1-2; the D gene is perhaps TRBD1, from 6 matching bases. This TCR was recovered from a man aged 35 to 55 with alopecia areata. Some clones in this sample may be carry-over from other donors' samples. The encoded CDR3 is CACHRETGYTF. The DNA sequence reads TGTGCCTGTCACAGGGAGACTGGCTACACCTTC.